The 24 T cell receptor beta chains listed next were all sequenced from one sample in a study of blood T cell repertoires in COVID-19. The method was immunoSEQ multiplex PCR; TCRdb's version includes in-frame clones alone and lacks a portion of them. The sample has 75,000 to 80,000 clones, 88% seen once; the top ten hold approximately 9.1%. Sequencing input: peripheral blood. These receptors were taken from a human donor in a cohort sampled during active COVID-19.

The J gene is TRBJ2-2, the V gene TRBV2, with 10 bases identical to TRBD2. The CDR3 contains 15 residues. The J segment lost 4 bases and the V segment lost 5 bases, leaving 4 bases of the junction unmatched. Germline CDR1 and CDR2: SNHLY and FYNNEI. Written as DNA, the CDR3 is TGTGCCAGCAGTCCGGGACTAGCGACCACCGGGGAGCTGTTTTTT. Residues: CASSPGLATTGELFF.

This chain uses TRBV5-1 with TRBJ1-3; 12 bases are shared with TRBD1. The CDR3 runs 16 residues. Trimming cost V 3 bases and J 3 bases; bases outside gene matches: 4. Germline CDR1 is SGHRS and CDR2 is YFSETQ. The CDR3 DNA reads as TGCGCCAGCAGCTCCGGGACAGGGGGCGGTGGAAACACCATATATTTT. Its protein product is CASSSGTGGGGNTIYF.

This chain connects TRBV19 to TRBJ2-1, with D maybe TRBD2 (6 bases). The germline V gene encodes CDR1 LNHDA and CDR2 SQIVND (reference sequence). The CDR3 covers 14 residues. Trimming left V 9 bases short and J 1 base short, with 13 bases between. The CDR3 protein is CASNRDSSYNEQFF. CDR3 nucleotides: TGTGCCAGCAACCGGGACTCTTCCTACAATGAGCAGTTCTTC.

The rearrangement joins TRBV27 to TRBJ2-1; 11 bases are shared with TRBD2. Trimming at V came to 6 bases and at J to 4 bases, leaving 5 bases not matched to a gene. The CDR3 extends over 15 amino acids. Germline V gene data show CDR1 as MNHEY and CDR2 as SMNVEV (reference sequence). This CDR3 reads CASSRLAGNYNEQFF. CDR3 bases: TGTGCCAGCAGCAGACTAGCGGGAAATTACAATGAGCAGTTCTTC.

The genes are TRBV19 and TRBJ1-2; tentatively, D is TRBD1 (5 bases). CDR3 size: 14 residues. The germline gives CDR1 LNHDA, CDR2 SQIVND (reference sequence). V was pared by 7 bases and J by 7 bases, with 19 bases between. For the CDR3, the DNA is TGTGCCAGTACCCGGGGACTGCTTTTTGGTGGCTACACCTTC. Protein: CASTRGLLFGGYTF.

The chain has TRBV7-8 and TRBJ1-1, with a weak D call TRBD1 (5 bases). V lost 2 bases, J lost 1 base, and 11 bases lay in between. The CDR3 is 15 residues long. The germline V gene has CDR1 SGHVS and CDR2 FQNEAQ. The CDR3 DNA sequence: TGTGCCAGCAGCTTACGACAGCCCCGGAACACTGAAGCTTTCTTT. This translates into CASSLRQPRNTEAFF. The full variable domain, rest sourced from reference TRBV7-8 and TRBJ1-1, is GAGVSQSPRYKVAKRGQDVALRCDPISGHVSLFWYQQALGQGPEFLTYFQNEAQLDKSGLPSDRFFAERPEGSVSTLKIQRTQQEDSAVYLCASSLRQPRNTEAFFGQGTRLTVV.

This clone was observed a handful of times. V and J are TRBV18 and TRBJ2-7, with 10 bases aligning to TRBD2. Germline V gene lookup returns CDR1 KGHSH and CDR2 LQKENI. The CDR3 totals 18 residues. V lost 2 bases and J lost 3; bases outside the gene matches: 13. The CDR3 DNA reads as TGTGCCAGCTCACCAGGTGTAGAAGCGGGGGGGCCGCTCTACGAGCAGTACTTC. It is translated as CASSPGVEAGGPLYEQYF.

The count of this clone is one. The V and J genes are TRBV3-1 (or the pseudogene TRBV3-2) and TRBJ1-3, with D possibly TRBD1 on 5 matching bases. CDR3 length: 15 residues. The V gene's germline CDR1 is LGHDT and CDR2 YNNKEL (reference sequence). V was cut by 4 bases and J by 0 bases, with 10 bases left in between. CDR3 coding DNA: TGTGCCAGCAGCCTTACCGACAGCTCTGGAAACACCATATATTTT. As protein: CASSLTDSSGNTIYF.

The chain couples TRBV7-2 to TRBJ2-1, with D unresolved. V was cut by 5 bases and J by 6 bases, with 14 bases left in between. Germline V gives CDR1 SGHTA, CDR2 FQGNSA. CDR3 size: 14 residues. The CDR3 is CASSQSNSPNEQFF. The CDR3, as DNA: TGTGCCAGCAGCCAAAGCAACAGTCCCAATGAGCAGTTCTTC.

J is TRBJ1-6 and V is TRBV25-1, with TRBD1 matching 9 bases. V shed 2 bases and J 6 bases; nucleotides not matched to a gene: 2. This CDR3 spans 15 amino acids. Germline-derived CDR1 and CDR2 are MGHDK and SYGVNS. DNA of the CDR3: TGTGCCAGCAGTGAAAGGACAGGGGCTAATTCACCCCTCCACTTT. It translates to CASSERTGANSPLHF.

The chain employs TRBV7-9 and TRBJ1-2, with unresolved D. This CDR3 has 17 residues. V was clipped by 5 bases and J by 0 bases, with 19 bases between them. Germline V gene sequence: CDR1 SEHNR, CDR2 FQNEAQ (reference sequence). CDR3 coding DNA: TGTGCCAGCAGCGACGTTGAAAGGTCTCGGGCTAACTATGGCTACACCTTC. Translation: CASSDVERSRANYGYTF.

The chain links TRBV4-1 to TRBJ2-1, with D possibly matching TRBD2 (6 bases). There are 16 residues in the CDR3. The germline gives CDR1 MGHRA, CDR2 YSYEKL. Trimming removed 1 base from V and 1 base from J, with 11 bases in between. CDR3 loop: CASSQARGLSYNEQFF. The CDR3 DNA reads as TGCGCCAGCAGCCAAGCGCGGGGTTTATCCTACAATGAGCAGTTCTTC.

The chain employs TRBV27 and TRBJ2-1, with a tentative D call TRBD1 (8 bases). The V end lost 4 bases, the J end lost 9 bases, and 16 bases lay between the germline ends. Germline lookup yields CDR1 MNHEY and CDR2 SMNVEV (reference sequence). The CDR3 covers 14 residues. The CDR3 protein is CASSSRQGRGEQFF. The CDR3 DNA reads as TGTGCCAGCAGTTCCAGACAGGGGAGGGGTGAGCAGTTCTTC.

This chain joins TRBV7-8 and TRBJ2-1; 11 nucleotides line up with TRBD2. After removal of 5 bases from V and 2 bases from J, the junction contained 5 bases not matched to a gene. This CDR3 spans 16 amino acids. Germline-derived CDR1 and CDR2 are SGHVS and FQNEAQ. CDR3 sequence: CASSVLAGGAYNEQFF. In DNA, the CDR3 is TGTGCCAGCAGCGTTCTAGCGGGAGGTGCCTACAATGAGCAGTTCTTC.

This chain uses TRBV5-1 with TRBJ1-1; 7 bases match TRBD1. Germline trimming cut 0 bases from V and 5 bases from J; bases unmatched to any gene: 7. In germline, CDR1 is SGHRS, CDR2 YFSETQ. The CDR3 sequence is 15 residues long. CDR3 in amino acids: CASSLAGRGETEAFF. In DNA, the CDR3 is TGCGCCAGCAGCTTGGCCGGCAGGGGGGAGACTGAAGCTTTCTTT.

V is TRBV30 and J is TRBJ2-3; TRBD1 aligns across 11 bases. The V segment lost 0 bases and the J segment 6 bases; nucleotides outside the gene matches: 5. Germline V gene sequence: CDR1 GTSNPN, CDR2 SVGIG (reference sequence). The CDR3 is 15 residues long. The CDR3 loop is CAWSVGQGAGDTQYF. The CDR3 nucleotides read TGTGCCTGGAGTGTCGGACAGGGGGCTGGCGATACGCAGTATTTT.

The genes are TRBV19 and TRBJ2-2, with 8 positions matching TRBD1. The CDR3 totals 15 residues. In germline, CDR1 is LNHDA, CDR2 SQIVND (reference sequence). V shed 3 bases and J 3 bases; nucleotides not matched to a gene: 3. DNA of the CDR3: TGTGCCAGTAGTATGGGACAGGTGCACACCGGGGAGCTGTTTTTT. It codes for CASSMGQVHTGELFF.

The rearrangement joins TRBV28 to TRBJ2-7; D is uncertain. V was pared by 4 bases and J by 0 bases, with 13 bases between. Germline loops: CDR1 MDHEN, CDR2 SYDVKM. The CDR3 has 15 residues. CDR3 coding DNA: TGTGCCAGCAGTTCACAGCTTACCAACTCCTACGAGCAGTACTTC. The encoded protein is CASSSQLTNSYEQYF.

This chain uses TRBV19 with TRBJ1-5; 9 positions match TRBD1. The length of the CDR3 is 15 residues. Germline CDR1 LNHDA, CDR2 SQIVND (reference sequence). With 5 bases clipped from V and 2 bases from J, the junction kept 4 bases outside the gene matches. Here the CDR3 reads CASSSGQGGNQPQHF. DNA for the CDR3: TGTGCCAGTAGTTCGGGACAGGGCGGCAATCAGCCCCAGCATTTT.

This clone occurred once. The J gene is TRBJ1-3, the V gene TRBV4-1; 8 bases agree with TRBD1. V shed 4 bases and J 1 base; nucleotides not matched to a gene: 12. The CDR3 runs 18 residues. Germline-derived CDR1 and CDR2 are MGHRA and YSYEKL. CDR3 residues: CASSPFGQGRQSGNTIYF. CDR3 bases: TGCGCCAGCAGCCCCTTCGGACAGGGACGGCAGTCTGGAAACACCATATATTTT.

Within the sample, this clone is large. The chain recombines TRBV11-3 with TRBJ2-2; possible D gene TRBD1, 6 bases. V was pared by 4 bases and J by 1 base, with 10 bases between. From germline, CDR1 is SGHNT and CDR2 YENEEA. This CDR3 contains 15 residues. CDR3 protein: CASSSRQENTGELFF. The CDR3 bases are TGTGCCAGCAGCTCTAGACAGGAGAACACCGGGGAGCTGTTTTTT.

The chain joins TRBV4-1 to TRBJ1-2; maybe TRBD1 (6 bases). Germline V lookup: CDR1 MGHRA, CDR2 YSYEKL. Trimming shortened V by 0 bases and J by 5 bases, and 16 bases separated the two germline ends. This CDR3 spans 16 amino acids. The CDR3 protein is CASSQDSDSYSYGYTF. CDR3 coding DNA: TGCGCCAGCAGCCAAGATTCGGACAGTTATTCATATGGCTACACCTTC.

The chain combines TRBV13 with TRBJ1-1; TRBD1 aligns across 8 bases. Germline V gene data show CDR1 as PRHDT and CDR2 as FYEKMQ (reference sequence). The CDR3 has 15 amino acids. J lost 0 bases, V lost 3 bases, and 3 bases had no gene match. CDR3 bases: TGTGCCAGCAGCTTTTCGACAGGGGTGAACACTGAAGCTTTCTTT. The encoded protein is CASSFSTGVNTEAFF.

The chain links TRBV5-1 to TRBJ1-5, with D maybe TRBD1 (6 bases). Germline V CDR1 and CDR2: SGHRS, YFSETQ. The V and J ends lost 0 bases and 6 bases respectively, with 13 bases between them. The CDR3 totals 15 residues. CDR3 bases: TGCGCCAGCAGCTTGGACGGTTTGGGGGCTCAGCCCCAGCATTTT. Translated, it gives CASSLDGLGAQPQHF.